These T cell receptor beta chains were read from a single sample in a study of regulatory T cells in long-lasting Graves disease. TCRdb analysed the multiplex PCR reads with MiXCR anew, one entry per CDR3 protein. Of approximately 350,000 distinct CDR3 sequences detected, around 23% appear once; the ten largest clones hold roughly a quarter. Sample: peripheral blood mononuclear cells (PBMCs), taken when the disease was refractory, from a patient treated with antithyroid drugs. Source of these receptors: a woman aged 35 to 49 with Graves disease. Each CDR3 is given with its conserved first and last residue. Each record gives: V gene, D gene, J gene, clone size, CDR3 protein, CDR3 DNA. D genes are given only for firm matches. The size of a clone is reported for some rows only, either as once, few or many, or as a class for expanded clones.

V gene: TRBV10-3; D gene: -; J gene: TRBJ1-2; clone size: many; CDR3 protein: CAAWGTAGRGYTF; CDR3 DNA: TGTGCCGCCTGGGGTACAGCCGGTCGTGGCTACACCTTC
V gene: TRBV5-1; D gene: TRBD1; J gene: TRBJ2-5; clone size: -; CDR3 protein: CASSSATGGRETQYF; CDR3 DNA: TGCGCCAGCAGCTCGGCGACAGGGGGACGAGAGACCCAGTACTTC
V gene: TRBV28; D gene: -; J gene: TRBJ1-6; clone size: many; CDR3 protein: CASRLGTTSTLHF; CDR3 DNA: TGTGCCAGTCGTCTTGGAACGACATCCACCCTCCACTTT
V gene: TRBV28; D gene: TRBD2; J gene: TRBJ2-1; clone size: -; CDR3 protein: CASSLPGLAYNEQFF; CDR3 DNA: TGTGCCAGCAGTTTACCTGGACTAGCGTACAATGAGCAGTTCTTC
V gene: TRBV24-1; D gene: TRBD2; J gene: TRBJ2-7; clone size: many; CDR3 protein: CATSMGRGTRSYEQYF; CDR3 DNA: TGTGCCACCAGTATGGGGCGGGGGACCCGCTCCTACGAGCAGTACTTC
V gene: TRBV5-6; D gene: -; J gene: TRBJ2-2; clone size: few; CDR3 protein: CASSLGVGATGELFF; CDR3 DNA: TGTGCCAGCAGCTTGGGGGTAGGGGCCACCGGGGAGCTGTTTTTT
V gene: TRBV28; D gene: TRBD2; J gene: TRBJ2-5; clone size: -; CDR3 protein: CASSQAASGRGTQYF; CDR3 DNA: TGTGCCAGCAGCCAAGCCGCTAGCGGGAGAGGAACCCAGTACTTC
V gene: TRBV11-2; D gene: TRBD2; J gene: TRBJ2-7; clone size: -; CDR3 protein: CASSPGLVASEQYF; CDR3 DNA: TGTGCCAGCAGCCCTGGACTAGTTGCGAGTGAGCAGTACTTC
V gene: TRBV20-1; D gene: -; J gene: TRBJ2-5; clone size: -; CDR3 protein: CSAIGSRGQETQYF; CDR3 DNA: TGCAGTGCTATTGGCTCCCGGGGGCAAGAGACCCAGTACTTC
V gene: TRBV7-2; D gene: TRBD1; J gene: TRBJ2-7; clone size: many; CDR3 protein: CASSSWDRQYEQYF; CDR3 DNA: TGTGCCAGCAGCTCCTGGGACAGACAGTACGAGCAGTACTTC
V gene: TRBV30; D gene: -; J gene: TRBJ1-5; clone size: -; CDR3 protein: CAWSVGGVQPQHF; CDR3 DNA: TGTGCCTGGAGTGTGGGAGGAGTGCAGCCCCAGCATTTT
V gene: TRBV19; D gene: TRBD1; J gene: TRBJ2-7; clone size: -; CDR3 protein: CASTQGTGYSYEQYF; CDR3 DNA: TGTGCCAGTACCCAAGGGACAGGATACTCCTACGAGCAGTACTTC
V gene: TRBV6-2/TRBV6-3; D gene: -; J gene: TRBJ2-7; clone size: many; CDR3 protein: CASTHGKEQYF; CDR3 DNA: TGTGCCAGCACCCACGGGAAGGAGCAGTACTTC
V gene: TRBV30; D gene: TRBD1; J gene: TRBJ2-7; clone size: few; CDR3 protein: CAWSNGQGKAEQYF; CDR3 DNA: TGTGCCTGGAGCAACGGACAGGGGAAGGCCGAGCAGTACTTC
V gene: TRBV28; D gene: -; J gene: TRBJ1-6; clone size: many; CDR3 protein: CASSFVRDNSPLHF; CDR3 DNA: TGTGCCAGCAGTTTTGTACGGGATAATTCACCCCTCCACTTT
V gene: TRBV12-3/TRBV12-4; D gene: -; J gene: TRBJ1-4; clone size: many; CDR3 protein: CASSSSLSVGKEKLFF; CDR3 DNA: TGTGCCAGCAGTTCATCCCTCAGTGTAGGGAAGGAAAAACTGTTTTTT
V gene: TRBV7-8; D gene: TRBD2; J gene: TRBJ2-7; clone size: many; CDR3 protein: CASSRRVAGEPPYEQYF; CDR3 DNA: TGTGCCAGCAGCCGACGGGTTGCGGGAGAGCCGCCCTACGAGCAGTACTTC
V gene: TRBV15; D gene: TRBD1; J gene: TRBJ1-2; clone size: many; CDR3 protein: CATSRDWDRADHYGYTF; CDR3 DNA: TGTGCCACCAGCAGAGATTGGGACAGGGCCGATCACTATGGCTACACCTTC
V gene: TRBV2; D gene: TRBD2; J gene: TRBJ2-3; clone size: few; CDR3 protein: CASSQEGLAFVDTQYF; CDR3 DNA: TGTGCCAGCAGCCAAGAGGGACTAGCGTTTGTAGATACGCAGTATTTT
V gene: TRBV5-1; D gene: -; J gene: TRBJ2-5; clone size: many; CDR3 protein: CASSRKDTKETQYF; CDR3 DNA: TGCGCCAGCAGCAGGAAGGACACCAAAGAGACCCAGTACTTC
V gene: TRBV10-3; D gene: TRBD1; J gene: TRBJ1-6; clone size: -; CDR3 protein: CAIPGQGNNSPLHF; CDR3 DNA: TGTGCCATTCCGGGACAGGGAAATAATTCACCCCTCCACTTT
V gene: TRBV28; D gene: -; J gene: TRBJ2-7; clone size: many; CDR3 protein: CASSSQGRGRYEQYF; CDR3 DNA: TGTGCCAGCAGTTCCCAGGGGAGGGGGCGATACGAGCAGTACTTC
V gene: TRBV29-1; D gene: TRBD1; J gene: TRBJ1-4; clone size: many; CDR3 protein: CSVCQPGGDEKLFF; CDR3 DNA: TGCAGCGTCTGTCAACCAGGGGGCGACGAAAAACTGTTTTTT
V gene: TRBV7-6; D gene: -; J gene: TRBJ1-4; clone size: -; CDR3 protein: CASNPMGGVDEKLFF; CDR3 DNA: TGTGCCAGCAACCCTATGGGGGGGGTAGATGAAAAACTGTTTTTT
V gene: TRBV28; D gene: TRBD1; J gene: TRBJ1-5; clone size: many; CDR3 protein: CASSLRGTGRNQPQHF; CDR3 DNA: TGTGCCAGCAGTCTCAGGGGGACTGGAAGAAATCAGCCCCAGCATTTT
V gene: TRBV9; D gene: -; J gene: TRBJ1-2; clone size: -; CDR3 protein: CASSVAPGSNYGYTF; CDR3 DNA: TGTGCCAGCAGCGTAGCTCCAGGTTCTAACTATGGCTACACCTTC
V gene: TRBV29-1; D gene: -; J gene: TRBJ1-4; clone size: few; CDR3 protein: CSVEARLFF; CDR3 DNA: TGCAGCGTTGAGGCTCGGCTGTTTTTT
V gene: TRBV7-8; D gene: -; J gene: TRBJ1-1; clone size: few; CDR3 protein: CASSLKRGDTEAFF; CDR3 DNA: TGTGCCAGCAGCTTGAAAAGGGGAGACACTGAAGCTTTCTTT
V gene: TRBV2; D gene: TRBD1; J gene: TRBJ1-2; clone size: many; CDR3 protein: CASSPGQGASGYTF; CDR3 DNA: TGTGCCAGCAGCCCCGGACAGGGGGCAAGTGGCTACACCTTC
V gene: TRBV12-3/TRBV12-4; D gene: -; J gene: TRBJ2-2; clone size: few; CDR3 protein: CASSFGGRPTGELFF; CDR3 DNA: TGTGCCAGCAGTTTTGGGGGACGGCCCACCGGGGAGCTGTTTTTT
V gene: TRBV28; D gene: TRBD1; J gene: TRBJ2-7; clone size: many; CDR3 protein: CASSLNLGQGAEEQYF; CDR3 DNA: TGTGCCAGCAGTTTAAACCTGGGACAGGGGGCAGAGGAGCAGTACTTC
V gene: TRBV28; D gene: TRBD2; J gene: TRBJ2-4; clone size: -; CDR3 protein: CASSVPGGNIQYF; CDR3 DNA: TGTGCCAGCAGTGTCCCGGGGGGGAACATTCAGTACTTC
V gene: TRBV14; D gene: -; J gene: TRBJ1-1; clone size: few; CDR3 protein: CASSQEETEAFF; CDR3 DNA: TGTGCCAGCAGCCAAGAGGAGACTGAAGCTTTCTTT
V gene: TRBV29-1; D gene: -; J gene: TRBJ1-2; clone size: few; CDR3 protein: CSVEVEKASRGYTF; CDR3 DNA: TGCAGCGTTGAAGTGGAGAAAGCTTCTCGGGGCTACACCTTC
V gene: TRBV28; D gene: -; J gene: TRBJ1-1; clone size: once; CDR3 protein: CASSFLPGGPNTEAFF; CDR3 DNA: TGTGCCAGCAGTTTCCTCCCTGGGGGGCCGAACACTGAAGCTTTCTTT
V gene: TRBV11-3; D gene: TRBD1; J gene: TRBJ2-2; clone size: many; CDR3 protein: CASSSRTGRSGELFF; CDR3 DNA: TGTGCCAGCAGTTCGCGGACAGGGCGGAGCGGGGAGCTGTTTTTT
V gene: TRBV7-8; D gene: -; J gene: TRBJ2-7; clone size: many; CDR3 protein: CASSLGLSEQYF; CDR3 DNA: TGTGCCAGCAGCCTGGGACTTTCCGAGCAGTACTTC
V gene: TRBV19; D gene: TRBD2; J gene: TRBJ2-3; clone size: -; CDR3 protein: CASSITSGYTDTQYF; CDR3 DNA: TGTGCCAGTAGTATTACTAGCGGATACACAGATACGCAGTATTTT
V gene: TRBV13; D gene: TRBD2; J gene: TRBJ2-5; clone size: few; CDR3 protein: CASSPRGTSVETQYF; CDR3 DNA: TGTGCCAGCAGCCCGAGAGGGACTAGCGTAGAGACCCAGTACTTC
V gene: TRBV20-1; D gene: -; J gene: TRBJ2-1; clone size: few; CDR3 protein: CSARDPVGGQGSGDEQFF; CDR3 DNA: TGCAGTGCTAGAGATCCTGTCGGAGGGCAGGGATCTGGGGATGAGCAGTTCTTC
V gene: TRBV28; D gene: -; J gene: TRBJ2-7; clone size: many; CDR3 protein: CASSTRENYEQYF; CDR3 DNA: TGTGCCAGCAGTACCAGGGAGAACTACGAGCAGTACTTC
V gene: TRBV20-1; D gene: TRBD2; J gene: TRBJ2-5; clone size: many; CDR3 protein: CSARRLAGGGETQYF; CDR3 DNA: TGCAGTGCTAGGAGACTAGCGGGCGGCGGGGAGACCCAGTACTTC
V gene: TRBV11-2; D gene: -; J gene: TRBJ2-7; clone size: -; CDR3 protein: CASSFTNTGYEQYF; CDR3 DNA: TGTGCCAGCAGCTTCACCAACACGGGTTACGAGCAGTACTTC
V gene: TRBV27; D gene: -; J gene: TRBJ2-7; clone size: many; CDR3 protein: CASRPRLGGWYEQYF; CDR3 DNA: TGTGCCAGCAGACCCCGACTTGGGGGGTGGTACGAGCAGTACTTC
V gene: TRBV10-3; D gene: -; J gene: TRBJ1-6; clone size: -; CDR3 protein: CAIGAGHNSPLHF; CDR3 DNA: TGTGCCATCGGGGCAGGGCACAATTCACCCCTCCACTTT
V gene: TRBV20-1; D gene: -; J gene: TRBJ2-2; clone size: many; CDR3 protein: CSGQTTYTGELFF; CDR3 DNA: TGCAGTGGTCAAACAACTTATACCGGGGAGCTGTTTTTT
V gene: TRBV27; D gene: TRBD1; J gene: TRBJ2-5; clone size: many; CDR3 protein: CASRGTAQETQYF; CDR3 DNA: TGTGCCAGCAGGGGGACAGCCCAAGAGACCCAGTACTTC
V gene: TRBV5-6; D gene: -; J gene: TRBJ2-5; clone size: -; CDR3 protein: CASSWIEGETQYF; CDR3 DNA: TGTGCCAGCAGCTGGATTGAGGGGGAGACCCAGTACTTC
V gene: TRBV5-1; D gene: -; J gene: TRBJ2-2; clone size: few; CDR3 protein: CASSLFSWPTGELFF; CDR3 DNA: TGCGCCAGCAGCTTATTTTCGTGGCCCACCGGGGAGCTGTTTTTT
V gene: TRBV7-6; D gene: -; J gene: TRBJ1-1; clone size: few; CDR3 protein: CASSLEGPPQGEAFF; CDR3 DNA: TGTGCCAGCAGCTTAGAAGGCCCTCCGCAGGGGGAAGCTTTCTTT
V gene: TRBV6-9; D gene: -; J gene: TRBJ2-7; clone size: many; CDR3 protein: CASSYPYEQYF; CDR3 DNA: TGTGCCAGCAGTTACCCCTACGAGCAGTACTTC
V gene: TRBV28; D gene: TRBD1; J gene: TRBJ1-5; clone size: many; CDR3 protein: CASSWTPASGTGPQPQHF; CDR3 DNA: TGTGCCAGCAGTTGGACCCCAGCCTCCGGGACAGGGCCTCAGCCCCAGCATTTT
V gene: TRBV5-1; D gene: -; J gene: TRBJ1-2; clone size: -; CDR3 protein: CASSLDPVYEGYTF; CDR3 DNA: TGCGCCAGCAGCTTGGATCCGGTGTATGAAGGCTACACCTTC
V gene: TRBV13; D gene: -; J gene: TRBJ2-7; clone size: many; CDR3 protein: CASSLGAEEQYF; CDR3 DNA: TGTGCCAGCAGCTTAGGCGCGGAAGAGCAGTACTTC
V gene: TRBV9; D gene: -; J gene: TRBJ2-7; clone size: -; CDR3 protein: CASSVTSSYEQYF; CDR3 DNA: TGTGCCAGCAGCGTAACTAGCAGCTACGAGCAGTACTTC
V gene: TRBV7-9; D gene: -; J gene: TRBJ2-7; clone size: -; CDR3 protein: CASSPRGRGISYEQYF; CDR3 DNA: TGTGCCAGCAGCCCGAGGGGGCGCGGGATTTCCTACGAGCAGTACTTC
V gene: TRBV9; D gene: -; J gene: TRBJ2-5; clone size: few; CDR3 protein: CASSVHLQETQYF; CDR3 DNA: TGTGCCAGCAGCGTCCACCTACAAGAGACCCAGTACTTC
V gene: TRBV5-1; D gene: -; J gene: TRBJ2-7; clone size: few; CDR3 protein: CASSPEGGFYEQYF; CDR3 DNA: TGCGCCAGCAGCCCTGAAGGGGGTTTCTACGAGCAGTACTTC
V gene: TRBV28; D gene: -; J gene: TRBJ1-1; clone size: many; CDR3 protein: CASRFLENTEAFF; CDR3 DNA: TGTGCCAGCAGGTTCCTTGAGAACACTGAAGCTTTCTTT
V gene: TRBV28; D gene: -; J gene: TRBJ2-3; clone size: many; CDR3 protein: CASRSTDTQYF; CDR3 DNA: TGTGCCAGCAGAAGCACAGATACGCAGTATTTT